A selection of T cell receptor beta chains follows, all from one sample in a study of T cell repertoires in cytomegalovirus infection. TCRdb processed the reads anew with MiXCR; each CDR3 protein has one entry. This repertoire shows some 150,000 distinct CDR3 sequences, approximately 5.9% found once; its top ten account for over 15%. Sample: PBMCs. The receptors were sampled from a human donor in good health (CMV status not recorded). Some clones in this sample may be carry-over from other donors' samples. Each CDR3 is given with its conserved first and last residue. D genes are given only for firm matches. Clone size is given for some rows only: seen once, a few or many times, or a class if the clone is expanded.

>TRBV7-9|.|many|TRBJ1-1
CASSFRGMNTEAFF
TGTGCCAGCAGCTTTAGGGGGATGAACACTGAAGCTTTCTTT
>TRBV5-5|.|.|TRBJ2-3
CASSFLTAADTQYF
TGTGCCAGCAGCTTTTTAACAGCCGCGGATACGCAGTATTTT
>TRBV3-1|TRBD2|many|TRBJ2-3
CASSRGLAGVTDTQYF
TGTGCCAGCAGCCGCGGACTAGCGGGGGTTACAGATACGCAGTATTTT
>TRBV7-9|.|.|TRBJ1-4
CASSFLGRDRDEKLFF
TGTGCCAGCAGCTTCCTAGGGAGGGACCGAGATGAAAAACTGTTTTTT
>TRBV6-6|TRBD1|many|TRBJ2-1
CASSYSGQGLHPQQFF
TGTGCCAGCAGTTACTCGGGACAGGGCCTTCATCCCCAGCAGTTCTTC
>TRBV7-6|TRBD2|many|TRBJ2-1
CASSQMTSAPINEQFF
TGTGCCAGCAGCCAGATGACTAGCGCTCCTATTAATGAGCAGTTCTTC
>TRBV12-3/TRBV12-4|.|few|TRBJ2-1
CASSLVRGLSYNEQFF
TGTGCCAGCAGTTTGGTGCGGGGCCTCTCCTACAATGAGCAGTTCTTC
>TRBV7-2|TRBD1|many|TRBJ1-6
CASSLDTGAWNSPLHF
TGTGCCAGCAGCTTGGATACAGGGGCCTGGAATTCACCCCTCCACTTT
>TRBV6-2/TRBV6-3|.|.|TRBJ1-1
CASSYGQNTEAFF
TGTGCCAGCAGTTACGGACAGAACACTGAAGCTTTCTTT
>TRBV7-2|.|many|TRBJ2-3
CASSPRLGIRADTQYF
TGTGCCAGCAGCCCCCGACTGGGGATTAGGGCAGATACGCAGTATTTT
>TRBV19|TRBD2|few|TRBJ2-1
CASSEWTSGGQMQFF
TGTGCCAGTAGTGAATGGACTAGCGGGGGCCAAATGCAGTTCTTC
>TRBV29-1|.|.|TRBJ2-5
CSGEEETQYF
TGCAGCGGGGAGGAAGAGACCCAGTACTTC
>TRBV4-1|.|many|TRBJ1-2
CASRLTVTTTKYGYTF
TGCGCCAGCAGACTAACAGTGACCACGACGAAATATGGCTACACCTTC
>TRBV20-1|.|many|TRBJ2-7
CSARGTYEQYF
TGCAGTGCTAGAGGGACTTACGAGCAGTACTTC
>TRBV2|.|many|TRBJ2-3
CASSDRGAGPRLDTQYF
TGTGCCAGCAGTGATCGTGGGGCAGGGCCCCGGCTAGATACGCAGTATTTT
>TRBV4-3|TRBD1|.|TRBJ1-2
CASSRDRGTYGYTF
TGCGCCAGCAGCCGAGACAGGGGCACCTATGGCTACACCTTC
>TRBV7-9|.|.|TRBJ1-1
CASTRGMNTEAFF
TGTGCCTCGACCCGGGGCATGAACACTGAAGCTTTCTTT
>TRBV28|.|many|TRBJ1-1
CASSPGRVGTEAFF
TGTGCCAGCAGTCCCGGGAGGGTAGGCACTGAAGCTTTCTTT
>TRBV6-2/TRBV6-3|.|.|TRBJ2-7
CASTDRSPYEQYF
TGTGCCAGCACTGACAGGTCACCCTACGAGCAGTACTTC
>TRBV7-2|.|many|TRBJ1-1
CASSRTVFMNTEAFF
TGTGCCAGCAGCCGGACGGTTTTCATGAACACTGAAGCTTTCTTT
>TRBV29-1|.|many|TRBJ2-3
CSADAAGGTDTQYF
TGCAGCGCTGACGCGGCAGGGGGCACAGATACGCAGTATTTT
>TRBV12-3/TRBV12-4|TRBD2|few|TRBJ2-2
CASSHSGGGTGELFF
TGTGCCAGCAGTCATAGCGGGGGGGGCACCGGGGAGCTGTTTTTT
>TRBV4-2|TRBD2|many|TRBJ2-2
CASSQAVGGGENTGELFF
TGTGCCAGCAGCCAAGCTGTCGGCGGGGGGGAGAACACCGGGGAGCTGTTTTTT
>TRBV28|.|.|TRBJ2-1
CASITGNNEQFF
TGTGCCAGCATAACAGGGAACAATGAGCAGTTCTTC
>TRBV29-1|.|.|TRBJ2-4
CSVEEGGQSQYF
TGCAGCGTTGAAGAGGGGGGACAGAGTCAGTACTTC
>TRBV7-2|TRBD1|many|TRBJ1-2
CASSSGTGGILVKGYTF
TGTGCCAGCAGCTCAGGGACAGGGGGAATATTGGTGAAGGGCTACACCTTC
>TRBV28|TRBD2|.|TRBJ2-7
CASSSPGTSGGASYEQYF
TGTGCCAGCAGTTCCCCCGGGACTAGCGGGGGGGCCTCCTACGAGCAGTACTTC
>TRBV7-2|.|many|TRBJ2-5
CASSFGDIQETQYF
TGTGCCAGCAGCTTCGGAGACATCCAAGAGACCCAGTACTTC
>TRBV6-1|.|many|TRBJ2-7
CASSEGTAEWDEQYF
TGTGCCAGCAGTGAAGGAACGGCGGAATGGGACGAGCAGTACTTC
>TRBV19|.|many|TRBJ1-5
CASSPGGGNQPQHF
TGTGCCAGTAGCCCCGGGGGGGGCAATCAGCCCCAGCATTTT
>TRBV3-1|.|many|TRBJ2-2
CASSQGWRPNTGELFF
TGTGCCAGCAGCCAAGGATGGCGGCCGAACACCGGGGAGCTGTTTTTT
>TRBV12-3/TRBV12-4|.|many|TRBJ1-5
CASSPRVRPQHF
TGTGCCAGCAGTCCCAGGGTCCGGCCCCAGCATTTT
>TRBV20-1|.|few|TRBJ2-3
CSAKGGRPTDTQYF
TGCAGTGCAAAGGGGGGGCGACCCACAGATACGCAGTATTTT
>TRBV12-3/TRBV12-4|.|.|TRBJ2-3
CASSRPADPDTQYF
TGTGCCAGCAGTCGCCCCGCGGACCCAGATACGCAGTATTTT
>TRBV7-8|.|many|TRBJ2-6
CASSLARPVFSSGANVLTF
TGTGCCAGCAGCCTCGCCCGACCCGTCTTCAGCTCTGGGGCCAACGTCCTGACTTTC
>TRBV11-2|.|few|TRBJ1-4
CASSLRGDNEKLFF
TGTGCCAGCAGCTTAAGAGGGGATAATGAAAAACTGTTTTTT
>TRBV7-9|.|many|TRBJ1-1
CASSLVGYTEAFF
TGTGCCAGCAGCTTAGTCGGGTACACTGAAGCTTTCTTT
>TRBV2|TRBD1|many|TRBJ1-5
CASGSDRGAQPQHF
TGTGCCAGCGGATCCGACAGGGGAGCTCAGCCCCAGCATTTT
>TRBV20-1|.|many|TRBJ1-1
CSALGPDEAFF
TGCAGTGCCCTCGGGCCAGATGAAGCTTTCTTT
>TRBV7-2|.|many|TRBJ1-2
CASSLYPSTYGYTF
TGTGCCAGCAGCTTATACCCCAGCACCTATGGCTACACCTTC
>TRBV5-5|.|.|TRBJ2-3
CASSSGLFTDTQYF
TGTGCCAGCAGCTCGGGACTTTTCACAGATACGCAGTATTTT
>TRBV7-2|.|many|TRBJ2-1
CASSFQGRLNEQFF
TGTGCCAGCAGCTTTCAAGGGCGACTTAATGAGCAGTTCTTC